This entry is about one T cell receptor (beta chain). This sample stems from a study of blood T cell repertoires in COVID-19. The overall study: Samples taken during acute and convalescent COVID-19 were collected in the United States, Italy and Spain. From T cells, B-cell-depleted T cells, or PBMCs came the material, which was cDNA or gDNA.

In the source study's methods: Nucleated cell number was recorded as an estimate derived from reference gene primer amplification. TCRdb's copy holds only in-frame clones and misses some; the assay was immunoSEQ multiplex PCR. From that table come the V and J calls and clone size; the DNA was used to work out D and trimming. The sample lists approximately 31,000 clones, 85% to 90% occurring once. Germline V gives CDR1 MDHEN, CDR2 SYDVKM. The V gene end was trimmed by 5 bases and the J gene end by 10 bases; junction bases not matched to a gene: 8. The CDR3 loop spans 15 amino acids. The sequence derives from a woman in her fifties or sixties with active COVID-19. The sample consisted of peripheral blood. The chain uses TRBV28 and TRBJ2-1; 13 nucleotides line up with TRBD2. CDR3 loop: CASSPRLAGGREQFF. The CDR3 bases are TGTGCCAGCAGTCCAAGACTAGCGGGGGGCCGAGAGCAGTTCTTC. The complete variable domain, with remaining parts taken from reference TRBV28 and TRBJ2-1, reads DVKVTQSSRYLVKRTGEKVFLECVQDMDHENMFWYRQDPGLGLRLIYFSYDVKMKEKGDIPEGYSVSREKKERFSLILESASTNQTSMYLCASSPRLAGGREQFFGPGTRLTVL.